The clone carrying this TCR beta chain was seen a handful of times. The antigen remains undetermined. This record belongs to a study of human T cells and chemical hapten exposure. Overall study results and limits: TCRs whose frequency exceeded 1 in 1000 remained the same following DPC sensitization.

TCRdb re-analysed the RACE reads in MiXCR, keeping a single row per CDR3 protein. Of over 85,000 distinct CDR3 sequences listed, around 12% were seen once; the top ten hold over 2%. Losses at the gene ends were 5 bases for V and 4 bases for J; bases not matched to a gene: 5. This CDR3 has 15 amino acids. The germline V gene encodes CDR1 MDHEN and CDR2 SYDVKM. Time point reported: patch test 1, 2 weeks after DPC sensitization. Indicated treatment: therapeutic diphenylcyclopropenone sensitization with weekly scalp DPC. Donation of samples came from alopecia patients who were 18 to 70 years old and suitable for DPC.

This specimen consisted of whole blood, obtained in connection with sensitization to the hapten diphenylcyclopropenone (DPC). The source of this sequence is a woman between 35 and 50 years old with alopecia areata. Some clones in this sample may be carry-over from other donors' samples. The gene calls are TRBV28 and TRBJ2-1, with TRBD2 matching 10 bases. CDR3 DNA: TGTGCCAGCAGTCCTTGGACTAGCGGTTACAATGAGCAGTTCTTC. It is translated as CASSPWTSGYNEQFF.